These 11 T cell receptor beta chains share one sample of origin, sequenced in a study of blood T cell repertoires in COVID-19. Using immunoSEQ multiplex PCR, the repertoire was profiled, and TCRdb retains in-frame clones only, with some absent. This table holds over 300,000 clones, under 90% found once. The sequenced sample was PBMCs or T cells enriched from blood (not recorded which). The source is a woman between 18 and 29 years old who had recovered from COVID-19.

The V call is TRBV15, the J call TRBJ2-5; 11 bases match TRBD2. The CDR3 covers 17 residues. Germline-derived CDR1 and CDR2 are LNHNV and YYDKDF (reference sequence). V shed 0 bases and J 3 bases; nucleotides not matched to a gene: 6. CDR3 sequence: CATSRDPVSGGEETQYF. CDR3 in DNA: TGTGCCACCAGCAGAGATCCTGTTAGCGGGGGGGAAGAGACCCAGTACTTC.

The chain combines TRBV2 with TRBJ1-1, with 7 positions matching TRBD1. Germline CDR1 and CDR2: SNHLY and FYNNEI. The CDR3 runs 13 residues. The V and J ends lost 6 bases and 2 bases, in that order; junction bases with no gene match: 3. As DNA, the CDR3 is TGTGCCAGCAGGGGACAGTTTAACACTGAAGCTTTCTTT. This sequence encodes CASRGQFNTEAFF. Full variable domain (remainder filled in from reference TRBV2 and TRBJ1-1): EPEVTQTPSHQVTQMGQEVILRCVPISNHLYFYWYRQILGQKVEFLVSFYNNEISEKSEIFDDQFSVERPDGSNFTLKIRSTKLEDSAMYFCASRGQFNTEAFFGQGTRLTVV.

The chain carries TRBV6-5 and TRBJ1-1, with unresolved D. The CDR3 consists of 12 residues. With 10 bases removed from V and 1 base from J, the gap between germline ends came to 10 bases. Germline V gene data show CDR1 as MNHEY and CDR2 as SVGAGI. The DNA of the CDR3 is TGTGCCACCGGTACGGGGAACACTGAAGCTTTCTTT. Encoded protein: CATGTGNTEAFF.

As for this clone: This sample includes further DNA sequences coding for the same CDR3. The chain uses TRBV11-3 and TRBJ1-1; perhaps TRBD1 as D (5 bases). From germline, CDR1 is SGHNT and CDR2 YENEEA. The CDR3 totals 14 residues. The V gene lost 2 bases and the J gene lost 5 bases, with 12 bases spanning the gap. In nucleotides, the CDR3 is TGTGCCAGCAGCTTAACCACAGGTGGGACTGAAGCTTTCTTT. Protein: CASSLTTGGTEAFF.

The gene calls are TRBV27 and TRBJ2-2; D remains unclear. The CDR3 is made up of 12 amino acids. Trimming left V 5 bases short and J 8 bases short, with 9 bases between. CDR1 is MNHEY, CDR2 SMNVEV, per germline (reference sequence). The CDR3 loop is CASSPYGGELFF. DNA of the CDR3: TGTGCCAGCAGTCCCTATGGTGGGGAGCTGTTTTTT.

V and J are TRBV4-1 and TRBJ1-1, with D perhaps matching TRBD1 (5 bases). CDR1 and CDR2 (germline): MGHRA, YSYEKL. This CDR3 contains 17 residues. V was cut by 0 bases and J by 3 bases, with 17 bases left in between. Here the CDR3 DNA reads TGCGCCAGCAGCCAAGATACATGGGGCGAAGAGGACACTGAAGCTTTCTTT. Its protein is CASSQDTWGEEDTEAFF.

V is TRBV20-1 and J is TRBJ1-5; the match to TRBD1 covers 10 bases. CDR1 is DFQATT, CDR2 SNEGSKA, per germline (reference sequence). The CDR3 runs to 15 residues. V dropped 3 bases and J dropped 5; count of bases not matched to a gene: 7. The CDR3 bases are TGCAGTGCTAGTAGACAGGGGGCCGAATATCAGCCCCAGCATTTT. Its translation: CSASRQGAEYQPQHF.

This chain uses TRBV7-2 with TRBJ2-3; maybe TRBD2 (5 bases). The CDR3 contains 15 residues. With 3 bases removed from V and 1 base from J, the gap between germline ends came to 11 bases. Germline CDR1 SGHTA, CDR2 FQGNSA. DNA for the CDR3: TGTGCCAGCAGCTTTTTACCGAGGGGCACAGATACGCAGTATTTT. It translates to CASSFLPRGTDTQYF. Filled out from reference TRBV7-2 and TRBJ2-3, the complete variable domain reads GAGVSQSPSNKVTEKGKDVELRCDPISGHTALYWYRQSLGQGLEFLIYFQGNSAPDKSGLPSDRFSAERTGGSVSTLTIQRTQQEDSAVYLCASSFLPRGTDTQYFGPGTRLTVL.

The V gene is TRBV6-5, the J gene TRBJ2-2, with D maybe TRBD2 (5 bases). CDR1 and CDR2 (germline): MNHEY, SVGAGI. V was trimmed by 5 bases and J by 6 bases, leaving 16 bases between them. The length of the CDR3 is 15 residues. The CDR3 spells CASSPLIGISGELFF. The CDR3 DNA sequence: TGTGCCAGCAGTCCCCTCATCGGGATATCCGGGGAGCTGTTTTTT.

The rearrangement joins TRBV27 to TRBJ2-2, with D unresolved. The germline CDR1 and CDR2 sequences are MNHEY and SMNVEV (reference sequence). V gave up 3 bases and J gave up 1 base, with 9 bases separating them. The CDR3 has 15 residues. CDR3 bases: TGTGCCAGCAGTTTGTGGCTAGGGAACACCGGGGAGCTGTTTTTT. Amino acid sequence: CASSLWLGNTGELFF.

This chain joins TRBV3-1 (or the pseudogene TRBV3-2) and TRBJ1-6; maybe TRBD1 (5 bases). CDR3 size: 19 residues. V was shortened by 0 bases and J by 0 bases, with 15 bases between the two germline ends. Germline V lookup: CDR1 LGHDT, CDR2 YNNKEL (reference sequence). CDR3 bases: TGTGCCAGCAGCCAAGATGGGACGGGGGGGAGCTCCTATAATTCACCCCTCCACTTT. This translates into CASSQDGTGGSSYNSPLHF.